The 5 T cell receptor beta chains reported below all come from one sample, sequenced in a study of Ad26.COV2.S vaccination and SARS-CoV-2 variants (dated by TCRdb to 2020 to 2022). Reading the label with the study, this specimen's treatment or condition is: around 19 received Ad26.COV2.S at low or high dose, single or two shots; 5 received placebo; per-sample allocation not given. For vaccine and placebo recipients, the sequenced repertoires came from samples collected on day 63 after the first injection. Receptor libraries were prepared by the immunoSEQ multiplex PCR assay. TCRdb took over this immuneACCESS table, retaining in-frame rearrangements with V and J assigned. Such tables are incomplete; in checked studies, under half of the missing clones stem from an unresolved V gene, and the remainder is unexplained. Across this sample there are fewer than 900,000 clones, with roughly 90% seen only once. The leading ten clones occupy roughly 1.5% of the sample.

Material: peripheral blood, obtained in a trial of Ad26.COV2.S vaccine versus placebo. These receptors all stem from a person between 18 and 59 years old who received the Ad26.COV2.S COVID-19 vaccine or a placebo.

The gene calls are TRBV5-4 and TRBJ1-6; D is unclear. With 4 bases removed from V and 14 bases from J, the gap between germline ends came to 16 bases. Germline V gene sequence: CDR1 SGHNT, CDR2 YYREEE (reference sequence). The CDR3 runs to 13 residues. CDR3 sequence (DNA): TGTGCCAGCAGCACCCAGACGGGAGAGGCCCTCCACTTT. Protein sequence: CASSTQTGEALHF.

The chain combines TRBV19 with TRBJ2-1, with TRBD2 identical over 7 bases. This CDR3 region has 12 residues. Germline CDR1 reads LNHDA; CDR2 reads SQIVND (reference sequence). Losses at the gene ends were 3 bases for V and 10 bases for J; bases not matched to a gene: 3. Written as DNA, the CDR3 is TGTGCCAGTAGTATCGGGGGGTTGGAGCAGTTCTTC. Residues: CASSIGGLEQFF.

Points on this clone: The same CDR3 arises from other DNA sequences in this sample as well. The chain couples TRBV18 to TRBJ1-1; D gene ambiguous. The CDR3 is 13 residues long. The germline V and J ends were trimmed by 3 bases and 5 bases, with 10 bases remaining between them. Germline assignment: CDR1 KGHSH and CDR2 LQKENI. The CDR3 nucleotides are TGTGCCAGCTCACCTTCCCGGGATACTGAAGCTTTCTTT. Translated: CASSPSRDTEAFF.

This clone was found a few times. J is TRBJ1-5 and V is TRBV7-8; D call uncertain. Germline V gives CDR1 SGHVS, CDR2 FQNEAQ. This CDR3 region has 17 residues. Trimming cost V 4 bases and J 0 bases, with 16 bases left between them. This CDR3 reads CASSSSLTLYSNQPQHF. Here the CDR3 DNA reads TGTGCCAGCAGCTCATCTTTGACATTGTATAGCAATCAGCCCCAGCATTTT.

The chain is built from TRBV7-8 and TRBJ1-2; D is perhaps TRBD1 (6 bases). The CDR3 spans 14 residues. Germline CDR1 SGHVS, CDR2 FQNEAQ. V was cut by 3 bases and J by 5 bases, with 13 bases left in between. CDR3 sequence (DNA): TGTGCCAGCAGCTTTACCGGGACAACGTATGGCTACACCTTC. It is translated as CASSFTGTTYGYTF.